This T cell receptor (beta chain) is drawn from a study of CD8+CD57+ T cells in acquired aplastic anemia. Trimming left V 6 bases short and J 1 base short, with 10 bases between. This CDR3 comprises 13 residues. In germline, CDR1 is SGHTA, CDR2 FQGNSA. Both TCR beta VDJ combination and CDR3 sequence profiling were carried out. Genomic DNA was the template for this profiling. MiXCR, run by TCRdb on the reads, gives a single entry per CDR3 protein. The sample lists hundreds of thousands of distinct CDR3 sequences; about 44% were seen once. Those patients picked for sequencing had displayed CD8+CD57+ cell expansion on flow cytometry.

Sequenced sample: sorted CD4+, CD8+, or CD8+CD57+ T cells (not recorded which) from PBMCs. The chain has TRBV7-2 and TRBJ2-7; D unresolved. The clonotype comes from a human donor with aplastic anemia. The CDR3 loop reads CASRGFGSYEQYV. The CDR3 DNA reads TGTGCCAGCAGGGGGTTTGGGTCCTACGAGCAGTACGTC.